One and the same sample provided the 20 T cell receptor beta chains below, sequenced in a study of blood T cell repertoires in COVID-19. Measured with immunoSEQ multiplex PCR; TCRdb has only the in-frame clones, and not every one. The sample consists of some 120,000 clones, more than 70% of them appearing once. Sample: peripheral blood. These receptors were collected from a human donor in a cohort sampled during active COVID-19.

This chain uses TRBV3-1 (or the pseudogene TRBV3-2) with TRBJ1-1, with 8 positions matching TRBD1. The CDR3 consists of 14 residues. The germline CDR1 and CDR2 sequences are LGHDT and YNNKEL (reference sequence). The J segment lost 6 bases and the V segment lost 2 bases, leaving 5 bases of the junction unmatched. The CDR3 loop reads CASSQQGAEAEAFF. The CDR3 DNA reads TGTGCCAGCAGCCAACAGGGGGCCGAGGCTGAAGCTTTCTTT.

The J gene is TRBJ2-7, the V gene TRBV19, with 7 bases aligning to TRBD1. The V gene end was trimmed by 3 bases and the J gene end by 7 bases; junction bases not matched to a gene: 15. Germline V gene data show CDR1 as LNHDA and CDR2 as SQIVND (reference sequence). The CDR3 has 16 amino acids. The CDR3 sequence: CASSIWDSRGGGEQYF. For the CDR3, the DNA is TGTGCCAGTAGTATTTGGGACAGCCGAGGGGGCGGGGAGCAGTACTTC.

The chain links TRBV19 to TRBJ1-2, with D unclear. This CDR3 has 11 amino acids. Per germline, CDR1 LNHDA and CDR2 SQIVND (reference sequence). V lost 10 bases and J lost 8, with 14 bases in between. The CDR3 DNA follows: TGTGCCATCGGGCAGGCGGGGGGCTACACCTTC. It yields the protein CAIGQAGGYTF.

The rearrangement joins TRBV7-2 to TRBJ2-7, with TRBD2 matching over 8 bases. J was trimmed by 6 bases and V by 5 bases; bases with no gene match: 6. The germline V gene has CDR1 SGHTA and CDR2 FQGNSA. The CDR3 is 13 residues long. The CDR3 loop reads CASSPNGRGEQYF. Written as DNA, the CDR3 is TGTGCCAGCAGCCCGAACGGGAGGGGCGAGCAGTACTTC.

The chain employs TRBV12-3 or TRBV12-4 and TRBJ2-5; 7 nucleotides line up with TRBD2. The CDR3 extends over 13 amino acids. Germline trimming cut 7 bases from V and 4 bases from J; bases unmatched to any gene: 6. CDR3 region: CASTGGTGETQYF. Here the CDR3 DNA reads TGTGCCAGCACGGGGGGTACCGGAGAGACCCAGTACTTC.

In regard to this clone: The same CDR3 can be traced to other DNA sequences in this sample. The CDR3 coding sequence is TGTGCCAGCAGCCCGAGACAGGGGGCGACAGATACGCAGTATTTT. Amino acids: CASSPRQGATDTQYF. The rearrangement joins TRBV11-3 to TRBJ2-3, with TRBD1 identical over 10 bases. After removal of 5 bases from V and 3 bases from J, the junction contained 5 bases not matched to a gene. The CDR3 extends over 15 amino acids. From germline, CDR1 is SGHNT and CDR2 YENEEA.

Only one count was recorded for this clone. The chain couples TRBV7-8 to TRBJ2-7; 7 nucleotides match TRBD2. The CDR3 consists of 15 residues. Trimming at V came to 5 bases and at J to 4 bases, leaving 11 bases not matched to a gene. Germline lookup yields CDR1 SGHVS and CDR2 FQNEAQ. CDR3 nucleotide sequence: TGTGCCAGCAGCCCTAGCGGCATCTCGAATTACGAGCAGTACTTC. This encodes CASSPSGISNYEQYF.

The rearrangement uses TRBV7-9 and TRBJ1-1; D call uncertain. Trimming took off 3 bases at V and 1 base at J, with 18 bases between the two ends. The germline gives CDR1 SEHNR, CDR2 FQNEAQ (reference sequence). The CDR3 is 17 residues long. CDR3 in DNA: TGTGCCAGCAGCTTCCCTCAATTAGAACGGGAGAACACTGAAGCTTTCTTT. It yields the protein CASSFPQLERENTEAFF.

V is TRBV5-6 and J is TRBJ2-3, with 7 bases identical to TRBD2. Germline CDR1 and CDR2: SGHDT and YYEEEE. Unmatched junction bases numbered 1, after V lost 2 bases and J lost 1 base. This CDR3 comprises 14 residues. In DNA, the CDR3 is TGTGCCAGCAGCTTCGCGGGAGGCACAGATACGCAGTATTTT. This codes for CASSFAGGTDTQYF.

V and J are TRBV7-8 and TRBJ2-7, with D maybe TRBD2 (6 bases). Trimming cost V 3 bases and J 4 bases, with 13 bases left between them. Germline CDR1 is SGHVS and CDR2 is FQNEAQ. This CDR3 is 14 amino acids long. CDR3 region: CASSFRAGGYEQYF. CDR3 DNA sequence: TGTGCCAGCAGCTTCCGAGCCGGGGGATACGAGCAGTACTTC. The whole variable domain, remainder taken from reference TRBV7-8 and TRBJ2-7, is GAGVSQSPRYKVAKRGQDVALRCDPISGHVSLFWYQQALGQGPEFLTYFQNEAQLDKSGLPSDRFFAERPEGSVSTLKIQRTQQEDSAVYLCASSFRAGGYEQYFGPGTRLTVT.

This clone was detected once. J is TRBJ2-7 and V is TRBV7-9; 9 nucleotides agree with TRBD2. CDR3 length: 14 amino acids. Losses at the gene ends were 5 bases for V and 5 bases for J; bases not matched to a gene: 7. CDR1 is SEHNR, CDR2 FQNEAQ, per germline (reference sequence). In nucleotides, the CDR3 is TGTGCCAGCAGCCGAGCGGGAGGCAGGGACGAGCAGTACTTC. Its protein is CASSRAGGRDEQYF.

The CDR3 DNA reads as TGTGCCTGGAGTGTACCAGGGGGCGCGTATGGCTACACCTTC. Its protein product is CAWSVPGGAYGYTF. The V and J genes are TRBV30 and TRBJ1-2, with 8 bases lining up with TRBD1. The CDR3 covers 14 residues. The junction had 5 bases not matched to a gene; V was cut back by 0 bases and J by 5 bases. Looked up from germline, CDR1 is GTSNPN and CDR2 is SVGIG (reference sequence).

The V gene is TRBV27, the J gene TRBJ2-2; 13 positions match TRBD2. The CDR3 totals 16 residues. Germline V gene lookup returns CDR1 MNHEY and CDR2 SMNVEV (reference sequence). The V gene end was trimmed by 6 bases and the J gene end by 5 bases; junction bases not matched to a gene: 6. DNA of the CDR3: TGTGCCAGCAGCAGGACTAGCGGGAGAGGAACCGGGGAGCTGTTTTTT. Translated: CASSRTSGRGTGELFF.

The V gene is TRBV27, the J gene TRBJ2-1; the match to TRBD2 covers 14 bases. Germline V CDR1 and CDR2: MNHEY, SMNVEV (reference sequence). CDR3 length: 15 residues. V lost 3 bases, J lost 6 bases, and 1 base stayed unmatched. This chain's CDR3 is CASSFGTSGSNEQFF. For the CDR3, the DNA is TGTGCCAGCAGTTTTGGGACTAGCGGGAGCAATGAGCAGTTCTTC.

This chain connects TRBV19 to TRBJ2-1, with 14 bases aligning to TRBD2. CDR1 and CDR2 (germline): LNHDA, SQIVND (reference sequence). The CDR3 is 17 residues long. The ends lost 0 bases at V and 7 bases at J; junction bases unmatched: 5. The CDR3 DNA sequence: TGTGCCAGTAGTATAGAGGGACTAGCGGGAGCAAGGAATGAGCAGTTCTTC. Its translation: CASSIEGLAGARNEQFF.

Only a few counts were recorded for this clone. The rearrangement joins TRBV6-1 to TRBJ2-7; 9 bases are shared with TRBD2. Germline V gene lookup returns CDR1 MNHNS and CDR2 SASEGT. Trimming removed 4 bases from V and 4 bases from J; junction bases left unmatched: 2. There are 13 residues in the CDR3. The CDR3 here is CASSVAGDYEQYF. The CDR3 DNA reads as TGTGCCAGCAGTGTAGCGGGAGATTACGAGCAGTACTTC.

The rearrangement links TRBV5-6 to TRBJ2-7, with TRBD2 matching over 10 bases. CDR3 length equals 19 residues. V dropped 0 bases and J dropped 7; count of bases not matched to a gene: 19. In germline, CDR1 is SGHDT, CDR2 YYEEEE. This CDR3 reads CASSLEGTAAGGTLREQYF. CDR3 nucleotide sequence: TGTGCCAGCAGCTTGGAGGGGACAGCAGCGGGGGGGACCCTACGGGAGCAGTACTTC.

This clone was recorded a few times. CDR3 DNA sequence: TGTGCCACCAGGTTGGGAGTGAACACTGAAGCTTTCTTT. Translated: CATRLGVNTEAFF. The rearrangement joins TRBV15 to TRBJ1-1; D is unclear. This CDR3 is built from 13 residues. V was pared by 6 bases and J by 0 bases, with 8 bases between. Germline lookup yields CDR1 LNHNV and CDR2 YYDKDF (reference sequence).

The rearrangement joins TRBV9 to TRBJ1-6, with 12 bases aligning to TRBD1. Germline CDR1 reads SGDLS; CDR2 reads YYNGEE. The CDR3 has 18 residues. After removal of 3 bases from V and 8 bases from J, the junction contained 12 bases not matched to a gene. CDR3 coding DNA: TGTGCCAGCAGCGCCTCCCGGGACAGGGGGCTTCGGGATTCACCCCTCCACTTT. Translating gives CASSASRDRGLRDSPLHF.

This clone was recorded only once. The chain combines TRBV7-8 with TRBJ2-7; tentatively, D is TRBD2 (6 bases). V was shortened by 7 bases and J by 3 bases, with 16 bases between the two germline ends. Germline V gives CDR1 SGHVS, CDR2 FQNEAQ. The CDR3 is 14 residues long. The CDR3 region is CASTPVVAVYEQYF. The CDR3, as DNA: TGTGCCAGCACCCCCGTGGTAGCGGTCTACGAGCAGTACTTC. The full variable domain, completed using reference TRBV7-8 and TRBJ2-7, is GAGVSQSPRYKVAKRGQDVALRCDPISGHVSLFWYQQALGQGPEFLTYFQNEAQLDKSGLPSDRFFAERPEGSVSTLKIQRTQQEDSAVYLCASTPVVAVYEQYFGPGTRLTVT.